Following are 32 T cell receptor beta chains from one sample sequenced in a study of blood T cell repertoires in COVID-19. The protocol was immunoSEQ multiplex PCR, while the TCRdb copy is restricted to in-frame clones and leaves out a portion. Of about 120,000 clones listed, approximately 80% are singletons. Sequencing was carried out using peripheral blood. The receptor set was obtained from a human donor in a cohort sampled during active COVID-19.

The V and J genes are TRBV11-2 and TRBJ2-6, with TRBD2 identical over 12 bases. J lost 1 base, V lost 5 bases, and 9 bases had no gene match. CDR3 size: 19 residues. The germline V gene encodes CDR1 SGHAT and CDR2 FQNNGV. The CDR3 DNA follows: TGTGCCAGCAGCCTCGGGACTAGCGGGTCCCTATCTGGGGCCAACGTCCTGACTTTC. Translating gives CASSLGTSGSLSGANVLTF.

The chain has TRBV29-1 and TRBJ2-7; 7 nucleotides match TRBD2. The germline V gene encodes CDR1 SQVTM and CDR2 ANQGSEA. CDR3 length equals 17 residues. Germline trimming cut 4 bases from V and 1 base from J; bases unmatched to any gene: 16. CDR3 bases: TGCAGCGTTGGGGGCCCGGACACTCTCGGGGGGTCCTACGAGCAGTACTTC. This encodes CSVGGPDTLGGSYEQYF.

The chain uses TRBV28 and TRBJ2-5, with 7 nucleotides matching TRBD1. The J segment lost 5 bases and the V segment lost 3 bases, leaving 15 bases of the junction unmatched. The CDR3 is made up of 17 amino acids. CDR1 and CDR2 from the germline V gene are MDHEN and SYDVKM. CDR3 residues: CASSLSKSGGAWETQYF. The CDR3 DNA reads as TGTGCCAGCAGTTTGTCGAAATCAGGGGGAGCTTGGGAGACCCAGTACTTC.

This chain connects TRBV11-3 to TRBJ2-2; the D gene is possibly TRBD2 (5 bases). This CDR3 spans 15 amino acids. CDR1 is SGHNT and CDR2 is YENEEA in the germline V gene. V dropped 3 bases and J dropped 0 bases, with 8 bases sitting between them. In nucleotides, the CDR3 is TGTGCCAGCAGCTTCGGGGATTCGAACACCGGGGAGCTGTTTTTT. Translation gives CASSFGDSNTGELFF. Complete variable domain (other parts from reference TRBV11-3 and TRBJ2-2): EAGVVQSPRYKIIEKKQPVAFWCNPISGHNTLYWYLQNLGQGPELLIRYENEEAVDDSQLPKDRFSAERLKGVDSTLKIQPAELGDSAVYLCASSFGDSNTGELFFGEGSRLTVL.

The chain has TRBV27 and TRBJ1-2; weak D call: TRBD1 (6 bases). The CDR3 is 15 amino acids. Germline CDR1 reads MNHEY; CDR2 reads SMNVEV (reference sequence). Trimming took off 5 bases at V and 0 bases at J, with 13 bases between the two ends. The CDR3 nucleotides read TGTGCCAGCAGTCCTCGACAGGCAGCTAACTATGGCTACACCTTC. Translating it yields CASSPRQAANYGYTF.

The chain joins TRBV28 to TRBJ1-6; D is possibly TRBD1 (5 bases). Germline CDR1 is MDHEN and CDR2 is SYDVKM. V was shortened by 2 bases and J by 6 bases, with 14 bases between the two germline ends. The CDR3 has 16 residues. The CDR3 DNA follows: TGTGCCAGCAGTTTAGCTGGGCAGGGAGGTAATTCACCCCTCCACTTT. Amino acids: CASSLAGQGGNSPLHF.

The chain carries TRBV5-1 and TRBJ2-7, with TRBD1 matching 9 bases. V shed 6 bases, J shed 5 bases, and the junction held 9 bases outside the gene matches. Germline V gives CDR1 SGHRS, CDR2 YFSETQ. The CDR3 loop spans 14 amino acids. The CDR3 sequence is CASTSRDRDHEQYF. The DNA of the CDR3 is TGCGCCAGCACCTCCCGGGACAGGGACCACGAGCAGTACTTC.

The chain combines TRBV6-6 with TRBJ1-2; 9 bases agree with TRBD1. Per germline, CDR1 MNHNY and CDR2 SVGAGI (reference sequence). The CDR3 totals 14 residues. V trimming: 5 bases; J trimming: 8 bases; junction bases outside the gene matches: 9. In nucleotides, the CDR3 is TGTGCCAGCAGTAGGGGACAGGGAACAGCCGGCTACACCTTC. Protein product: CASSRGQGTAGYTF.

The chain uses TRBV24-1 and TRBJ2-6; TRBD2 might be the D (6 bases). The V gene lost 1 base and the J gene lost 2 bases, with 8 bases spanning the gap. CDR1 and CDR2 from the germline V gene are KGHDR and SFDVKD. The CDR3 loop spans 16 amino acids. CDR3 in amino acids: CATSDFGGTGANVLTF. The DNA for the CDR3 is TGTGCCACCAGTGATTTCGGGGGAACTGGGGCCAACGTCCTGACTTTC.

This chain joins TRBV6-5 and TRBJ2-5, with D tentatively TRBD1 (6 bases). Germline lookup yields CDR1 MNHEY and CDR2 SVGAGI. CDR3 length: 13 residues. V was clipped by 0 bases and J by 5 bases, with 7 bases between them. The CDR3 sequence: CASSYSRGETQYF. The DNA of the CDR3 is TGTGCCAGCAGTTACTCGAGGGGGGAGACCCAGTACTTC.

This clone was counted once. The rearrangement joins TRBV2 to TRBJ1-1; 11 bases are a match to TRBD1. CDR3 length equals 15 residues. With V trimmed by 1 base and J by 5 bases, 3 bases remained unmatched. The germline V gene has CDR1 SNHLY and CDR2 FYNNEI. DNA of the CDR3: TGTGCCAGCAGTGAAGTGGGACAGGGGGGGACTGAAGCTTTCTTT. The encoded protein is CASSEVGQGGTEAFF.

This chain joins TRBV2 and TRBJ1-5; TRBD1 matches 11 bases. The germline V gene has CDR1 SNHLY and CDR2 FYNNEI. There are 17 residues in the CDR3. V trimming: 4 bases; J trimming: 6 bases; junction bases outside the gene matches: 11. In nucleotides, the CDR3 is TGTGCCAGCAGTGGTGGGGAGACCGGGACAGGGGGTCAGCCCCAGCATTTT. Protein: CASSGGETGTGGQPQHF.

The chain combines TRBV25-1 with TRBJ2-7; 10 nucleotides line up with TRBD1. The CDR3 has 15 residues. The germline V gene encodes CDR1 MGHDK and CDR2 SYGVNS. Trimming took 2 bases from V and 4 from J; bases not matched to a gene: 5. CDR3: CASSEPGQGLYEQYF. The CDR3 DNA sequence: TGTGCCAGCAGTGAACCGGGACAGGGGTTGTACGAGCAGTACTTC.

The CDR3 sequence: CASSRRGTVSGANVLTF. The CDR3 DNA reads TGTGCCAGCAGCCGGCGGGGAACGGTATCAGGGGCCAACGTCCTGACTTTC. The rearrangement uses TRBV27 and TRBJ2-6, with a tentative D call TRBD2 (6 bases). The CDR3 spans 17 residues. V was trimmed by 6 bases and J by 4 bases, leaving 19 bases between them. Germline CDR1 and CDR2: MNHEY and SMNVEV (reference sequence).

This clone was seen a few times. The V and J genes are TRBV28 and TRBJ1-5; possibly TRBD1 for D (6 bases). CDR1 MDHEN and CDR2 SYDVKM come from the germline V gene. Trimming stripped 6 bases from V and 3 bases from J, with 12 bases between. This CDR3 is built from 14 residues. This CDR3 reads CASRTAGVNQPQHF. CDR3 sequence (DNA): TGTGCCAGCAGAACGGCAGGGGTCAATCAGCCCCAGCATTTT.

This clone has a count of ten or more. The chain is built from TRBV7-9 and TRBJ2-1; D uncertain. Germline loops: CDR1 SEHNR, CDR2 FQNEAQ (reference sequence). The germline V and J ends were trimmed by 8 bases and 8 bases, with 13 bases remaining between them. This CDR3 spans 12 amino acids. Here the CDR3 reads CASALVMHEQFF. The CDR3 nucleotides are TGTGCCAGCGCCCTAGTTATGCATGAGCAGTTCTTC.

This chain joins TRBV4-1 and TRBJ2-7; 8 bases fit TRBD1. The V segment lost 1 base and the J segment 9 bases; nucleotides outside the gene matches: 5. This CDR3 spans 13 amino acids. Per the germline V gene, CDR1 is MGHRA and CDR2 is YSYEKL. The CDR3 region is CASSQVYRGAQYF. DNA of the CDR3: TGCGCCAGCAGCCAAGTATACAGGGGGGCGCAGTACTTC.

J is TRBJ2-3 and V is TRBV29-1, with a tentative D call TRBD2 (5 bases). CDR1 and CDR2 (germline): SQVTM, ANQGSEA. This CDR3 is built from 16 residues. Trimming pared 3 bases from V and 0 bases from J, leaving 16 bases between. CDR3 amino acids: CSVEGSRGGSTDTQYF. The CDR3 DNA follows: TGCAGCGTTGAGGGCTCTCGCGGCGGGAGCACAGATACGCAGTATTTT.

This clone was recorded a few times. In DNA, the CDR3 is TGCGCCAGCAGCTACGCCCAGGGAACTGAAGCTTTCTTT. Protein product: CASSYAQGTEAFF. The rearrangement joins TRBV5-1 to TRBJ1-1, with a tentative D call TRBD1 (5 bases). Germline CDR1 SGHRS, CDR2 YFSETQ. This CDR3 comprises 13 residues. Trimming left V 3 bases short and J 5 bases short, with 11 bases between.

The gene calls are TRBV27 and TRBJ2-5; 10 bases map to TRBD1. The germline V gene has CDR1 MNHEY and CDR2 SMNVEV (reference sequence). This CDR3 region has 13 residues. Trimming took 8 bases from V and 3 from J; bases not matched to a gene: 3. This chain's CDR3 is CASVGQGEETQYF. DNA for the CDR3: TGTGCCAGCGTAGGACAGGGGGAAGAGACCCAGTACTTC.

The chain combines TRBV4-1 with TRBJ2-6; TRBD2 is a possible D gene (6 bases). The V gene's germline CDR1 is MGHRA and CDR2 YSYEKL. The V and J ends lost 0 bases and 2 bases respectively, with 8 bases between them. The CDR3 has 16 residues. Here the CDR3 reads CASSQEEGPGANVLTF. CDR3 bases: TGCGCCAGCAGCCAAGAGGAGGGTCCTGGGGCCAACGTCCTGACTTTC.

The CDR3 protein is CASSPWSDRGDYGYTF. CDR3 bases: TGCGCCAGCAGCCCGTGGTCGGACAGGGGAGATTATGGCTACACCTTC. The V and J genes are TRBV4-1 and TRBJ1-2, with 9 bases that match TRBD1. The V and J ends lost 4 bases and 5 bases, in that order; junction bases with no gene match: 11. Germline V lookup: CDR1 MGHRA, CDR2 YSYEKL. CDR3 length: 16 amino acids.

The chain joins TRBV4-1 to TRBJ2-7, with D possibly TRBD2 on 7 matching bases. In germline, CDR1 is MGHRA, CDR2 YSYEKL. The ends were cut back, 1 base at V and 0 bases at J, with 19 bases in the middle. This CDR3 is 18 amino acids long. The CDR3 spells CASSQGLQGRDSSYEQYF. In DNA, the CDR3 is TGCGCCAGCAGCCAAGGTCTTCAGGGGAGGGATAGCTCCTACGAGCAGTACTTC.

This chain uses TRBV27 with TRBJ1-6, with D possibly TRBD1 on 5 matching bases. Trimming took 6 bases from V and 9 from J, leaving 15 bases between them. Germline V gene sequence: CDR1 MNHEY, CDR2 SMNVEV (reference sequence). This CDR3 comprises 14 residues. CDR3 amino acids: CASRLTGPSSPLHF. CDR3 nucleotides: TGTGCCAGCAGACTCACAGGTCCCAGTTCACCCCTCCACTTT.

The chain has TRBV4-2 and TRBJ1-6; D is possibly TRBD1 (5 bases). This CDR3 has 16 amino acids. With 4 bases removed from V and 7 bases from J, the gap between germline ends came to 17 bases. Germline-derived CDR1 and CDR2 are LGHNA and YNFKEQ. For the CDR3, the DNA is TGTGCCAGCAGCCCAAAACTGTGGGGGGGGAATTCACCCCTCCACTTT. It specifies CASSPKLWGGNSPLHF.

The chain couples TRBV2 to TRBJ1-1; D uncertain. The germline gives CDR1 SNHLY, CDR2 FYNNEI. Trimming took 5 bases from V and 7 from J, leaving 11 bases between them. The CDR3 totals 12 residues. Here the CDR3 DNA reads TGTGCCAGCAGTCGTGAGGGATTTGAAGCTTTCTTT. It specifies CASSREGFEAFF.

This chain uses TRBV5-1 with TRBJ2-4; TRBD1 matches at 10 bases. The ends lost 2 bases at V and 0 bases at J; junction bases unmatched: 2. CDR3 length: 16 amino acids. Germline V lookup: CDR1 SGHRS, CDR2 YFSETQ. CDR3 in amino acids: CASSLGQGVAKNIQYF. In nucleotides, the CDR3 is TGCGCCAGCAGCTTAGGACAGGGGGTAGCCAAAAACATTCAGTACTTC. The complete variable domain, with remaining parts taken from reference TRBV5-1 and TRBJ2-4, reads KAGVTQTPRYLIKTRGQQVTLSCSPISGHRSVSWYQQTPGQGLQFLFEYFSETQRNKGNFPGRFSGRQFSNSRSEMNVSTLELGDSALYLCASSLGQGVAKNIQYFGAGTRLSVL.

This clone was seen only once. This chain uses TRBV7-9 with TRBJ1-5; the D gene is possibly TRBD1 (5 bases). CDR1 and CDR2 (germline): SEHNR, FQNEAQ (reference sequence). The CDR3 totals 14 residues. The V end lost 5 bases, the J end lost 2 bases, and 10 bases lay between the germline ends. The CDR3 DNA sequence: TGTGCCAGCAGCGCAGGGTTGGGCAATCAGCCCCAGCATTTT. Protein: CASSAGLGNQPQHF.

The J gene is TRBJ2-7, the V gene TRBV9; TRBD2 matches at 9 bases. Germline V gene lookup returns CDR1 SGDLS and CDR2 YYNGEE. CDR3 length equals 16 residues. Trimming cost V 4 bases and J 6 bases; bases outside gene matches: 14. The CDR3 nucleotides read TGTGCCAGCAGCACCCTTCCTGGCGGGGGGGCCGGCGAGCAGTACTTC. It translates to CASSTLPGGGAGEQYF.

The chain links TRBV19 to TRBJ2-7; 8 nucleotides line up with TRBD2. CDR3 size: 12 residues. CDR1 is LNHDA, CDR2 SQIVND, per germline (reference sequence). V was clipped by 10 bases and J by 2 bases; unmatched bases: 4. The CDR3 loop reads CATTGGTYEQYF. DNA for the CDR3: TGTGCCACCACGGGAGGGACCTACGAGCAGTACTTC. Supplemented by reference TRBV19 and TRBJ2-7, the full variable domain reads DGGITQSPKYLFRKEGQNVTLSCEQNLNHDAMYWYRQDPGQGLRLIYYSQIVNDFQKGDIAEGYSVSREKKESFPLTVTSAQKNPTAFYLCATTGGTYEQYFGPGTRLTVT.

The chain couples TRBV6-5 to TRBJ2-7; tentative D call: TRBD2 (6 bases). The V and J ends lost 6 bases and 5 bases respectively, with 17 bases between them. Germline V gene lookup returns CDR1 MNHEY and CDR2 SVGAGI. This CDR3 contains 14 residues. The CDR3 bases are TGTGCCAGCAGCCTTACGGGGGAAAAAGACGAGCAGTACTTC. As protein: CASSLTGEKDEQYF.

The CDR3 loop reads CASSTDTEAFF. In DNA form, the CDR3 reads TGTGCCAGTAGTACAGACACTGAAGCTTTCTTT. The chain links TRBV19 to TRBJ1-1; D unresolved. V lost 4 bases and J lost 3, with 3 bases in between. Germline loops: CDR1 LNHDA, CDR2 SQIVND (reference sequence). CDR3 length: 11 residues.